This T cell receptor (beta chain) was captured in a study of cytomegalovirus exposure and HLA in healthy donors. Study-wide results and caveats: Cytomegalovirus association was listed for approximately 160 TCR beta chains.

Worth noting for this clone: Antigen unknown.

Here immunoSEQ multiplex PCR was the method, and the copy in TCRdb shows in-frame clones only, minus some. The top ten clones hold approximately 2.2% of a sample with 150,000 to 200,000 clones, around 88% of them seen once. V gave up 2 bases and J gave up 11 bases, with 15 bases separating them. The CDR3 covers 14 residues. Per germline, CDR1 SNHLY and CDR2 FYNNEI. The V and J genes are TRBV2 and TRBJ1-4, with D unclear. The receptor was isolated from a woman under 30 in good health and CMV-seronegative. Sequencing was carried out using PBMCs. The CDR3 nucleotides are TGTGCCAGCAGTGAAAACTCATACGGGTTGAAACTGTTTTTT. Encoded protein: CASSENSYGLKLFF.